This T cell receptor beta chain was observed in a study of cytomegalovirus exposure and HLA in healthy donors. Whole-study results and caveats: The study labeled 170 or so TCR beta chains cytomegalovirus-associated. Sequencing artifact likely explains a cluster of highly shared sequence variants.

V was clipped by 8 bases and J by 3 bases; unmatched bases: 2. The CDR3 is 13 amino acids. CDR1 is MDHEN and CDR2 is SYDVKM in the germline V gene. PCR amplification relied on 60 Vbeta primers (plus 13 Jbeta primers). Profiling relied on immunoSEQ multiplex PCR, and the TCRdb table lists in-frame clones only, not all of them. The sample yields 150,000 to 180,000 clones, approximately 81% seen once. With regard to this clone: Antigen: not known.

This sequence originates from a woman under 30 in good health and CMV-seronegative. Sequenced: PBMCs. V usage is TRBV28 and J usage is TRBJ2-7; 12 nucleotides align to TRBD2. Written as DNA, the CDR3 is TGTGCCAGCCGACTAGCGGGAGACTACGAGCAGTACTTC. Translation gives CASRLAGDYEQYF.